This T cell receptor (beta chain) emerged from a study of human T cells and chemical hapten exposure. Whole-study context: 2% DPC applied to an approximately 2 cm by approximately 2 cm arm area sensitized donors. Points from the study as a whole: Among TCRs, those above 1 in 1000 frequency were unaffected by DPC sensitization.

Each cDNA molecule in the library carried unique molecular identifiers. TCRdb reprocessed the RACE reads with MiXCR, giving one entry per CDR3 protein. The sample lists 80,000 to 100,000 distinct CDR3 sequences, around 9.3% seen once, with around 4.7% in the top ten. This clonotype has at least ten counts. As yet, its antigen is unknown. The time point here: patch test 2, 6 weeks after DPC sensitization. Treatment of the sample: therapeutic diphenylcyclopropenone sensitization with weekly scalp DPC. V lost 9 bases, J lost 7 bases, and 8 bases stayed unmatched. Germline CDR1 is ENHRY and CDR2 is SYGVKD. The CDR3 totals 12 residues.

This chain uses TRBV10-3 with TRBJ1-1; 7 nucleotides line up with TRBD1. Sequenced material: whole blood, taken in connection with sensitization to the hapten diphenylcyclopropenone (DPC). This clonotype was sampled from a woman aged 50 to 60 with alopecia areata. Some clones in this sample may be carry-over from other donors' samples. The CDR3 nucleotides read TGTGCCATTAAGACAGGGAAAAATGAAGCTTTCTTT. Translating it yields CAIKTGKNEAFF.